This T cell receptor beta chain was sequenced for a study of pediatric ulcerative colitis. Rectal tissue came from one to two pinch biopsies taken at colonoscopy. Before the diagnostic colonoscopy, ulcerative colitis patients were free of immunosuppressive medication. This clone was recorded a few times. Its antigen is unknown. Study-wide points: All ulcerative colitis patients, but no controls, carried a couple of rectal clonotypes. A couple of patients had blood samples with substantially reduced template counts. Compared with controls, ulcerative colitis showed greater blood-rectum clone sharing.

Clones were read by immunoSEQ multiplex PCR, and TCRdb kept only the in-frame ones, dropping some. The data hold 40,000 to 55,000 clones, with around 76% observed a single time. The sample was gut tissue. The sequence derives from a girl aged 10 to 17 with moderate ulcerative colitis.

In nucleotides, the CDR3 is TGTGCCAGCAGCGCCCGAACAGGGAACACTGAAGCTTTCTTT. Protein product: CASSARTGNTEAFF. The chain couples TRBV11-1 to TRBJ1-1; D perhaps matches TRBD1 (5 bases). Germline assignment: CDR1 SGHAT and CDR2 FQDESV (reference sequence). V gave up 5 bases and J gave up 1 base, with 11 bases separating them. The length of the CDR3 is 14 residues.